This T cell receptor (beta chain) was sequenced in a study of cytomegalovirus exposure and HLA in healthy donors. Study-level points and caveats: Some public TCRs appeared in many individuals, while most sequences were rare.

On this clone itself: The antigen remains undetermined.

The PCR had 60 Vbeta and 13 Jbeta primers. Authors' data handling: In a later analysis, around 87 million unique TCR beta chains included roughly 11 million shared by two or more donors. Libraries were prepared by immunoSEQ multiplex PCR; TCRdb keeps only in-frame clonotypes and omits some of them. Clone size and the V and J calls come from that table; the DNA yielded D and trimming. This sample has roughly 290,000 clones, with 70% to 90% found just once. CDR1 and CDR2 (germline): SGHTA, FQGNSA. The CDR3 spans 15 residues. V was cut by 5 bases and J by 2 bases, with 10 bases left in between. The material sequenced was PBMCs. The gene calls are TRBV7-2 and TRBJ2-6, with D unclear. The sequence was collected from a woman aged 18 to 35 in good health and CMV-seronegative. Here the CDR3 reads CASSAPKPGANVLTF. Here the CDR3 DNA reads TGTGCCAGCAGCGCGCCGAAACCTGGGGCCAACGTCCTGACTTTC.